The clone carrying this T cell receptor (beta chain) came up once. The junction differs from germline at one of its ends, possibly a read error. The participants were between roughly 18 and 100 years old and came from 24 US areas. The study counted Cohort 3 donors as recovered given two negative PCRs, clearance, or symptom resolution. These data originate in a study of blood T cell repertoires in COVID-19. Whole-study context: COVID-19 samples collected from the United States, Italy and Spain covered acute and convalescent phases. From T cells, B-cell-depleted T cells, or PBMCs came the material, which was cDNA or gDNA.

The assay was immunoSEQ multiplex PCR, and TCRdb's table has in-frame clones only and misses some. Of around 300,000 clones in the sample, roughly 89% were seen once. The CDR3 totals 17 residues. CDR1 and CDR2 from the germline V gene are SGHNT and YYREEE (reference sequence). The source is a woman aged 55-70 years who had recovered from COVID-19. Source material: PBMCs or T cells enriched from blood (not recorded which). The chain employs TRBV5-4 and TRBJ1-2; the match to TRBD1 covers 9 bases. This CDR3 is CASNIRDRENTNFGYTF. CDR3 DNA sequence: TGTGCCAGCAACATCCGGGACAGGGAAAATACTAACTTTGGCTACACCTTC.